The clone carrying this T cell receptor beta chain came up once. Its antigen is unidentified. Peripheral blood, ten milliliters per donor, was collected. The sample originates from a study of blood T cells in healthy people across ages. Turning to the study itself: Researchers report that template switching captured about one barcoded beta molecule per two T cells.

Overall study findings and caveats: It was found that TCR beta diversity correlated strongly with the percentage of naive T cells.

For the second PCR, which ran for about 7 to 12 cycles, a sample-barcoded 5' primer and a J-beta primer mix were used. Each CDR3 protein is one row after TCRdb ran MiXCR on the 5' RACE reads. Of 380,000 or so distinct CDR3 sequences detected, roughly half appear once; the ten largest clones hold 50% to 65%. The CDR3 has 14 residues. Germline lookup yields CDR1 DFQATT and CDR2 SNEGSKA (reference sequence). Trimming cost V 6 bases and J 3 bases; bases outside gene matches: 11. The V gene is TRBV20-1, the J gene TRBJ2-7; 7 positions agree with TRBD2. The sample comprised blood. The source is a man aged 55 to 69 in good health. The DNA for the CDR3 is TGCAGTGCCCGTGAGACTAGCCTCCGCTACGAGCAGTACTTC. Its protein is CSARETSLRYEQYF.